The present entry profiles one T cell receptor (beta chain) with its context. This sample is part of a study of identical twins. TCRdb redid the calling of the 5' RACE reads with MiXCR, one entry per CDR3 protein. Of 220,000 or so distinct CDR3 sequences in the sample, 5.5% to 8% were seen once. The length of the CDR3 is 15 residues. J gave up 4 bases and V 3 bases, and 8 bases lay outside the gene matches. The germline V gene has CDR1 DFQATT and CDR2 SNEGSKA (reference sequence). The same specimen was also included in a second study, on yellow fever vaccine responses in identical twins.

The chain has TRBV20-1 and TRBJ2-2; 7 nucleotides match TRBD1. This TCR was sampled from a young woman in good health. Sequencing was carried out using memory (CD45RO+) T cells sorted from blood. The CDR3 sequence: CSARNRGGVTGELFF. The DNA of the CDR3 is TGCAGTGCTAGGAACAGGGGTGGGGTCACCGGGGAGCTGTTTTTT.